These 5 T cell receptor beta chains were sequenced from one sample in a study of shared clonotypes between healthy human individuals. This table comes from immunoSEQ multiplex PCR, and its TCRdb copy is limited to in-frame clones, with some not included. The table has 2,500,000 or so clones, just under 95% seen once. Sequencing was performed on naive CD4+ T cells from PBMCs. The sample's subset: CD45RA+ positively selected. These receptors were obtained from a man aged 18 to 30 in good health. Some clones in this sample may be carry-over from other donors' samples.

As for this clone: The same CDR3 also results from other DNA sequences found in this sample. The rearrangement uses TRBV5-4 and TRBJ2-5; D is uncertain. The CDR3 length is 12 residues. With 0 bases removed from V and 4 bases from J, the gap between germline ends came to 4 bases. In germline, CDR1 is SGHNT, CDR2 YYREEE (reference sequence). The chain's CDR3 is CASSLALETQYF. As DNA, the CDR3 is TGTGCCAGCAGCTTGGCCCTAGAGACCCAGTACTTC.

In the case of this clone: Other DNA variants within this sample encode the same CDR3. The V and J genes are TRBV18 and TRBJ1-1; 10 bases match TRBD1. CDR3 length equals 15 residues. With V trimmed by 2 bases and J by 3 bases, 3 bases remained unmatched. Germline V gives CDR1 KGHSH, CDR2 LQKENI. CDR3 in amino acids: CASSPRTGGDTEAFF. The CDR3 region has the DNA TGTGCCAGCTCACCAAGGACAGGGGGAGACACTGAAGCTTTCTTT.

V gene TRBV14 combines with J gene TRBJ1-3; D not certain. The CDR3 consists of 14 residues. The ends were cut back, 6 bases at V and 4 bases at J, with 13 bases in the middle. Looked up from germline, CDR1 is SGHDN and CDR2 is FVKESK. The CDR3 nucleotides are TGTGCCAGCAGACCCATGGGCGGAGGAAACACCATATATTTT. Translating gives CASRPMGGGNTIYF.

The V and J genes are TRBV7-9 and TRBJ1-5; D gene uncertain. Germline V gene data show CDR1 as SEHNR and CDR2 as FQNEAQ (reference sequence). V was clipped by 1 base and J by 6 bases, with 10 bases between them. CDR3 size: 14 residues. The CDR3 protein is CASSLESEGQPQHF. The CDR3 region has the DNA TGTGCCAGCAGCTTAGAGTCGGAGGGTCAGCCCCAGCATTTT.

The sample holds a few counts of this clone. Other DNA variants within this sample encode the same CDR3. The J gene is TRBJ2-7, the V gene TRBV7-9; weak D call: TRBD2 (5 bases). Trimming removed 2 bases from V and 4 bases from J, with 6 bases in between. Germline lookup yields CDR1 SEHNR and CDR2 FQNEAQ (reference sequence). This CDR3 has 12 amino acids. CDR3 DNA sequence: TGTGCCAGCAGCTTAAGCGGATACGAGCAGTACTTC. Amino acids: CASSLSGYEQYF.